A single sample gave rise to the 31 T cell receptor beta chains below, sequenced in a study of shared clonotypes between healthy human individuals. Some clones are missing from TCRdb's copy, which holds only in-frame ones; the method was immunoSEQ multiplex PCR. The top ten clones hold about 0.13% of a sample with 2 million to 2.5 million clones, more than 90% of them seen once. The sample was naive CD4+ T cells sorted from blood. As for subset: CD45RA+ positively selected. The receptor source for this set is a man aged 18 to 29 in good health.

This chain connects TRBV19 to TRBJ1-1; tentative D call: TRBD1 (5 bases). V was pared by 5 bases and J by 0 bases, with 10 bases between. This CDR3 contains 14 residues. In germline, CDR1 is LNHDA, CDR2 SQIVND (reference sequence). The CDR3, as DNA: TGTGCCAGTAGTCCCGCGGGGCTGAACACTGAAGCTTTCTTT. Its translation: CASSPAGLNTEAFF.

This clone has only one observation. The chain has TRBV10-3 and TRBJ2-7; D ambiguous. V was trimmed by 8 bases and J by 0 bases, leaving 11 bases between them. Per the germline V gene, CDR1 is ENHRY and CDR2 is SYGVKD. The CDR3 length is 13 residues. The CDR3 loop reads CAIRAASSYEQYF. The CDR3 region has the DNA TGTGCCATCCGGGCAGCCTCCTCCTACGAGCAGTACTTC.

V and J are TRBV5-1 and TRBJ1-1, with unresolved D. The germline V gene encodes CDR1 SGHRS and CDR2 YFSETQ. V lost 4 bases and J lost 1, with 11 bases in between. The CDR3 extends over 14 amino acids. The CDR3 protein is CASSASPENTEAFF. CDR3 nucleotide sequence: TGCGCCAGCAGCGCGTCTCCAGAGAACACTGAAGCTTTCTTT.

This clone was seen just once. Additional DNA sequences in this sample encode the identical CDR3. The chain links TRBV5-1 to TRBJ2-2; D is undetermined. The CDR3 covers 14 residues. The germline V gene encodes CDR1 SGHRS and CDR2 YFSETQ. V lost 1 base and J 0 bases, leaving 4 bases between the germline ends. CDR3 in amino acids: CASSLTANTGELFF. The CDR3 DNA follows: TGCGCCAGCAGCTTGACAGCGAACACCGGGGAGCTGTTTTTT.

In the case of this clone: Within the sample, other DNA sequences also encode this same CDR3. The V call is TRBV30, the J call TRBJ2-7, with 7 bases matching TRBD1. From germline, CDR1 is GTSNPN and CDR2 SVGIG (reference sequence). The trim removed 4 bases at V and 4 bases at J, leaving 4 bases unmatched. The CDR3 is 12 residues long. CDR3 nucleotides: TGTGCCTGGACTCGGGACAGTTACGAGCAGTACTTC. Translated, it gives CAWTRDSYEQYF.

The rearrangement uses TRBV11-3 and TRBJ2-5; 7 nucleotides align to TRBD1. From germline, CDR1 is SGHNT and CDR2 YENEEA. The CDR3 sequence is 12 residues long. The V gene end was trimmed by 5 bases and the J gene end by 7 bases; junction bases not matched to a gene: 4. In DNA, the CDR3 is TGTGCCAGCAGCCGACAGGGCGGGACCCAGTACTTC. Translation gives CASSRQGGTQYF.

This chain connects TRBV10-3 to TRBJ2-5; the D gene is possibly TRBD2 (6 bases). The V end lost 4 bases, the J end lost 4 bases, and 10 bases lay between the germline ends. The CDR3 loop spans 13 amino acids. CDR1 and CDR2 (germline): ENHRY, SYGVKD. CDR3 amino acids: CAISAGVVETQYF. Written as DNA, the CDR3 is TGTGCCATCAGTGCGGGGGTAGTAGAGACCCAGTACTTC.

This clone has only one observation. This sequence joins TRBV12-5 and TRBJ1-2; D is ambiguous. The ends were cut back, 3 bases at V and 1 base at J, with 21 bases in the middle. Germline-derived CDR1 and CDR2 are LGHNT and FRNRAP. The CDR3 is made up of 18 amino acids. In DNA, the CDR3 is TGTGCTAGTGGTTTCATCGCCCTGCCAACCGGAGATAACTATGGCTACACCTTC. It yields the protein CASGFIALPTGDNYGYTF.

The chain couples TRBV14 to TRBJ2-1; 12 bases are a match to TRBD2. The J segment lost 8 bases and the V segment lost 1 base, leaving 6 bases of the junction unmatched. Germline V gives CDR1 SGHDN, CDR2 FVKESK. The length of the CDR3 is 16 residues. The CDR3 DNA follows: TGTGCCAGCAGCCAAGTCGGACTAGCGGGAAGCTATGAGCAGTTCTTC. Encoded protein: CASSQVGLAGSYEQFF. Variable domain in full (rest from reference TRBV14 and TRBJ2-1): EAGVTQFPSHSVIEKGQTVTLRCDPISGHDNLYWYRRVMGKEIKFLLHFVKESKQDESGMPNNRFLAERTGGTYSTLKVQPAELEDSGVYFCASSQVGLAGSYEQFFGPGTRLTVL.

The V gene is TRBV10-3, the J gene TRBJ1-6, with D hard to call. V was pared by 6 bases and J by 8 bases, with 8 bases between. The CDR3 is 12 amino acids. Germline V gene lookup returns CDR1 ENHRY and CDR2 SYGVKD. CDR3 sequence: CAIRGRDSPLHF. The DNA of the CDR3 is TGTGCCATCAGGGGGAGGGATTCACCCCTCCACTTT.

The CDR3 region is CASSLVGSAGNIQYF. Written as DNA, the CDR3 is TGTGCCAGCAGCTTAGTGGGGTCTGCGGGAAACATTCAGTACTTC. This sequence joins TRBV7-9 and TRBJ2-4, with D tentatively TRBD2 (5 bases). The germline V and J ends were trimmed by 1 base and 6 bases, with 13 bases remaining between them. CDR3 length: 15 amino acids. From germline, CDR1 is SEHNR and CDR2 FQNEAQ (reference sequence).

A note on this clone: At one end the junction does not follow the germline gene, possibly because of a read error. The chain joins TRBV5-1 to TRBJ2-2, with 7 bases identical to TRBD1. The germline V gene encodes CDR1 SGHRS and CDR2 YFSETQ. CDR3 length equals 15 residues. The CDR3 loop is CATSLGQTNTGELFF. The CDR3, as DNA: TGCGCCACCAGCTTGGGACAGACGAACACCGGGGAGCTGTTTTTT.

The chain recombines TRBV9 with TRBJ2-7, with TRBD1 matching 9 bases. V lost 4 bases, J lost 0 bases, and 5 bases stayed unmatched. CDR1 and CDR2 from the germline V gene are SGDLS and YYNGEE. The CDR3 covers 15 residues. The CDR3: CASSRGQGSSYEQYF. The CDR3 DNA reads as TGTGCCAGCAGCCGGGGACAGGGAAGCTCCTACGAGCAGTACTTC. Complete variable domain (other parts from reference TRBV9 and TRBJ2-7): DSGVTQTPKHLITATGQRVTLRCSPRSGDLSVYWYQQSLDQGLQFLIQYYNGEERAKGNILERFSAQQFPDLHSELNLSSLELGDSALYFCASSRGQGSSYEQYFGPGTRLTVT.

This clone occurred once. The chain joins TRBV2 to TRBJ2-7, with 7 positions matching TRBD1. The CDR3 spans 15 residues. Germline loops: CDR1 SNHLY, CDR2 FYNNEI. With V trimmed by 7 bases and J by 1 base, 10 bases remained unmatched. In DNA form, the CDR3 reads TGTGCCAGCATGAAGGAGACAGGGCCATCCTACGAGCAGTACTTC. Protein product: CASMKETGPSYEQYF.

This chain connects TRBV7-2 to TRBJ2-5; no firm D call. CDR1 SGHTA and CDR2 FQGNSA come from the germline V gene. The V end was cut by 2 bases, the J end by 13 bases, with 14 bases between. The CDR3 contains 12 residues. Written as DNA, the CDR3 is TGTGCCAGCAGCTTATTATCACTACCTGGGTACTTC. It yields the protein CASSLLSLPGYF.

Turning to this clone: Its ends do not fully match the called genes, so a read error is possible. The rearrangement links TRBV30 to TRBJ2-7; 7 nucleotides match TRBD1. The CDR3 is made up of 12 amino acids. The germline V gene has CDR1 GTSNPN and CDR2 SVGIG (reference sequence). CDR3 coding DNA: TGCGGCTGTGGGGACAGTGGCTACGAGCAGTACTTC. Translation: CGCGDSGYEQYF.

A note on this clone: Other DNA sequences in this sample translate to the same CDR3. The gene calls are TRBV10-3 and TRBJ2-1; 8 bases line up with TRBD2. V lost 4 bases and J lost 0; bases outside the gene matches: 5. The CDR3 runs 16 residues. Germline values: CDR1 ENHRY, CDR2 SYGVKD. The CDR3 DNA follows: TGTGCCATCAGTGGGTTAGCGGGAATCTCCTACAATGAGCAGTTCTTC. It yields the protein CAISGLAGISYNEQFF.

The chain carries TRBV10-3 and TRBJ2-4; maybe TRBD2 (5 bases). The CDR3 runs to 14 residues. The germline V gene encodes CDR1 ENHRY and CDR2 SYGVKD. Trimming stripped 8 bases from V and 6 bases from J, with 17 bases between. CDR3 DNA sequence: TGTGCCATCGCGGCAGGAGGAGGAGGAAACATTCAGTACTTC. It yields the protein CAIAAGGGGNIQYF.

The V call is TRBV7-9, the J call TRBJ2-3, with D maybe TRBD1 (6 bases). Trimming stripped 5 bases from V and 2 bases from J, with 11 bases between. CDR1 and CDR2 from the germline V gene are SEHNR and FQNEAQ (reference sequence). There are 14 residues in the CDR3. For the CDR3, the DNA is TGTGCCAGCAGCCAGACAGGTTACACAGATACGCAGTATTTT. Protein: CASSQTGYTDTQYF.

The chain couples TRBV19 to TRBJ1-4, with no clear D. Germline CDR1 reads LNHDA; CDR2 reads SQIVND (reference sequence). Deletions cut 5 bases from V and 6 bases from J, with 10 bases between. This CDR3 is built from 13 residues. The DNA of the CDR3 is TGTGCCAGTAGTTTCCCAGAGTATGAAAAACTGTTTTTT. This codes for CASSFPEYEKLFF.

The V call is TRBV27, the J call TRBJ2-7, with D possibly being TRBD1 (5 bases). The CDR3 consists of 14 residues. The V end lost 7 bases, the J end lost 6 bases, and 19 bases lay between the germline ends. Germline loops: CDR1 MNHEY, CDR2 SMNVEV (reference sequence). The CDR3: CASTSVGEWREQYF. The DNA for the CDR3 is TGTGCCAGCACCTCGGTAGGGGAATGGCGCGAGCAGTACTTC.

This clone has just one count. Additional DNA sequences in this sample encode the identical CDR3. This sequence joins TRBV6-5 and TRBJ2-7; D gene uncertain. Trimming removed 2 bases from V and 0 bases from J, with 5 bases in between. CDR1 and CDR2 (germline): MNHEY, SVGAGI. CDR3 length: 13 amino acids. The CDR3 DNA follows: TGTGCCAGCAGTTACCCAAACTCCTACGAGCAGTACTTC. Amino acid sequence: CASSYPNSYEQYF.

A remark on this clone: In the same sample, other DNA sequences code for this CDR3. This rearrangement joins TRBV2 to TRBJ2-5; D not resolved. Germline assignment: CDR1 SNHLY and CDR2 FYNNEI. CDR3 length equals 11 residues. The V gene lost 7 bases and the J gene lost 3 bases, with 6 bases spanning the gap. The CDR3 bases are TGTGCCAGCAACCGGGAAGAGACCCAGTACTTC. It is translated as CASNREETQYF.

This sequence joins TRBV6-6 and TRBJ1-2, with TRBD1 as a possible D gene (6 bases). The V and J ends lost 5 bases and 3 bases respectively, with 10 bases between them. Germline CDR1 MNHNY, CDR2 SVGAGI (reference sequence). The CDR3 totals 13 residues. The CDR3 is CASSVNRDYGYTF. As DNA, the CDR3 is TGTGCCAGCAGTGTCAACAGGGACTATGGCTACACCTTC.

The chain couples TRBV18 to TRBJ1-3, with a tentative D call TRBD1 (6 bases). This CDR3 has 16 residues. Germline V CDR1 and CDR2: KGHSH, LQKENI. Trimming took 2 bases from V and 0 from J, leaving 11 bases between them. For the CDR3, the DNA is TGTGCCAGCTCACCAACGACAGGAGACTCTGGAAACACCATATATTTT. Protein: CASSPTTGDSGNTIYF.

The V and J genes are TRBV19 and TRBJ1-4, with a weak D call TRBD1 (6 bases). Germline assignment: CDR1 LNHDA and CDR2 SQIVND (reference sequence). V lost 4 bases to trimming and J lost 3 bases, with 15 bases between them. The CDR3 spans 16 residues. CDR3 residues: CASSNGLGASNEKLFF. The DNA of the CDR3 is TGTGCCAGTAGTAACGGACTGGGGGCCTCTAATGAAAAACTGTTTTTT.

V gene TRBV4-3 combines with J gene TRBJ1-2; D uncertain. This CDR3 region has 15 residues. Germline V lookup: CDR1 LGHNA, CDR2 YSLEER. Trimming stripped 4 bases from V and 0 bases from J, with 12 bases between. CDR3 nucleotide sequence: TGCGCCAGCAGCCCCCGACGGGCCGCTAACTATGGCTACACCTTC. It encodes CASSPRRAANYGYTF.

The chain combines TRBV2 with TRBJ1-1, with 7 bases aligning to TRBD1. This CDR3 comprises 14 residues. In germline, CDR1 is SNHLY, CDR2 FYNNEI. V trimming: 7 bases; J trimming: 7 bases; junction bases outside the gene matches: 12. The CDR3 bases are TGTGCCAGCACCCCAGGGGACAGTAACTTTGAAGCTTTCTTT. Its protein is CASTPGDSNFEAFF. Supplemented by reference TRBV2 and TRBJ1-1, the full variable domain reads EPEVTQTPSHQVTQMGQEVILRCVPISNHLYFYWYRQILGQKVEFLVSFYNNEISEKSEIFDDQFSVERPDGSNFTLKIRSTKLEDSAMYFCASTPGDSNFEAFFGQGTRLTVV.

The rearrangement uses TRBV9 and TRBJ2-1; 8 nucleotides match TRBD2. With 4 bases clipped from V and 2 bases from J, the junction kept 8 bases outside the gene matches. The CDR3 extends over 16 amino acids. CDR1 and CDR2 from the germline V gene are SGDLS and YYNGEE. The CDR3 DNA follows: TGTGCCAGCAGCCGCTCTAGCGGGTCCACCTACAATGAGCAGTTCTTC. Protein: CASSRSSGSTYNEQFF.

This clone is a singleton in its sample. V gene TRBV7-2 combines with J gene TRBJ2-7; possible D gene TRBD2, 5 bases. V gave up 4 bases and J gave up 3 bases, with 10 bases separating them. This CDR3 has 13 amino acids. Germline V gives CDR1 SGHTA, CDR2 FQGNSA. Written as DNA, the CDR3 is TGTGCCAGCAGCTCCGGACTGCTCTACGAGCAGTACTTC. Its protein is CASSSGLLYEQYF. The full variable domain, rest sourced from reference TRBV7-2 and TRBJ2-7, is GAGVSQSPSNKVTEKGKDVELRCDPISGHTALYWYRQSLGQGLEFLIYFQGNSAPDKSGLPSDRFSAERTGGSVSTLTIQRTQQEDSAVYLCASSSGLLYEQYFGPGTRLTVT.

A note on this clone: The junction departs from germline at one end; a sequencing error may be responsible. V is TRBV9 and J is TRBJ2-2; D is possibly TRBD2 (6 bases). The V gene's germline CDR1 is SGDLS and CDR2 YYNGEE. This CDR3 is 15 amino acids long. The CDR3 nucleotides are TGTGCCAGCAGCGTAGCTGGCGGGAACTCCGGGGAGCTGTTTTTT. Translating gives CASSVAGGNSGELFF. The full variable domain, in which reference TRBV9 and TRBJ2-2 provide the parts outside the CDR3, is DSGVTQTPKHLITATGQRVTLRCSPRSGDLSVYWYQQSLDQGLQFLIQYYNGEERAKGNILERFSAQQFPDLHSELNLSSLELGDSALYFCASSVAGGNSGELFFGEGSRLTVL.